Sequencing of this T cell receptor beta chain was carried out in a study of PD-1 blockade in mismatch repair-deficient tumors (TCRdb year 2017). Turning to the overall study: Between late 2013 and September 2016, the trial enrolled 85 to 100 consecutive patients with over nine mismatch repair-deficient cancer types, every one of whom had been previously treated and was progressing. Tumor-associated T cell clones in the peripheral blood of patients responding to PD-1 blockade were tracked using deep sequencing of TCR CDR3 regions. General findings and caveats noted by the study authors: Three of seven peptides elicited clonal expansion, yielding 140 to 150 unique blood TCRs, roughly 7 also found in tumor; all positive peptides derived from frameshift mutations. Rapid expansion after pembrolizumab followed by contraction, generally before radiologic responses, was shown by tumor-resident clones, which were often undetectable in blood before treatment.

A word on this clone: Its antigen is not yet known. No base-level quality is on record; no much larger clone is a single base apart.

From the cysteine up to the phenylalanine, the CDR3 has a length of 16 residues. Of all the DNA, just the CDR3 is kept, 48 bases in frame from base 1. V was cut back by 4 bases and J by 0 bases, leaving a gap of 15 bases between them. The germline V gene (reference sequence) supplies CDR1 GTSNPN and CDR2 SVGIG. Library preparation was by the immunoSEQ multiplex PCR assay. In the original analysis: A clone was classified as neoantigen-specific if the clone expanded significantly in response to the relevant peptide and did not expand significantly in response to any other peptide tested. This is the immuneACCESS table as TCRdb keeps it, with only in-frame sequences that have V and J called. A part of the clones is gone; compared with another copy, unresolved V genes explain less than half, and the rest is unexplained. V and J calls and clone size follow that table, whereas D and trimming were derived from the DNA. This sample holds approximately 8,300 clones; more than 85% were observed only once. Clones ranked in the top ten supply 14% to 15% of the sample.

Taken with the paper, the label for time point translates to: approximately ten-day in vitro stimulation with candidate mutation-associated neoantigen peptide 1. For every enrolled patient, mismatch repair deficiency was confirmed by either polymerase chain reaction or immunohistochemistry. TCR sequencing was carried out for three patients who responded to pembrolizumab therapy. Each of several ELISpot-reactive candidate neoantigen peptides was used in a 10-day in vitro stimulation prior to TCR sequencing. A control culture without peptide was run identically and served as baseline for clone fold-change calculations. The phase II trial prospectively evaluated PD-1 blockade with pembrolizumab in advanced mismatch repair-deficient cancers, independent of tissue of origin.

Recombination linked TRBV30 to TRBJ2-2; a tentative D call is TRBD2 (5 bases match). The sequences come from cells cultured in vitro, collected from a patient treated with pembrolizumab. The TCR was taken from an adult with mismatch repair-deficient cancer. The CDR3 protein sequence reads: CAWTLRGYPNTGELFF. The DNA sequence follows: TGTGCCTGGACCTTACGGGGATACCCGAACACCGGGGAGCTGTTTTTT.